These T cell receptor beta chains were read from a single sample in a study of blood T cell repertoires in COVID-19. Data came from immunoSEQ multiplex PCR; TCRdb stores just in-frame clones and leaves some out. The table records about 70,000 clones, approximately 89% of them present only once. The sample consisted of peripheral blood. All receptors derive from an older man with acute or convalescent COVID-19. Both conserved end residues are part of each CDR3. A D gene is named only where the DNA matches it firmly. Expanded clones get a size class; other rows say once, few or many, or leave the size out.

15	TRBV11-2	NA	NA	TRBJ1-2	CASSSTRTYKYGYTF	TGTGCCAGCAGCTCCACGAGGACATACAAGTATGGCTACACCTTC
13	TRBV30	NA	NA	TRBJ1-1	CAWTRGAGTEAFF	TGTGCCTGGACCAGGGGCGCGGGCACTGAAGCTTTCTTT
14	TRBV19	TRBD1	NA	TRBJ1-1	CASIPDRGGTEAFF	TGTGCCAGTATCCCGGACAGGGGAGGCACTGAAGCTTTCTTT
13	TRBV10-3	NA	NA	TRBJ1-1	CAITNTGNTEAFF	TGTGCCATCACCAATACAGGCAACACTGAAGCTTTCTTT
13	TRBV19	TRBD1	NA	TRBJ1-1	CASAGGSFTEAFF	TGTGCCAGTGCAGGGGGCTCTTTCACTGAAGCTTTCTTT
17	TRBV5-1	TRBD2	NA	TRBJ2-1	CASSIGNRAGGYNEQFF	TGCGCCAGCAGCATAGGAAATAGGGCGGGAGGTTACAATGAGCAGTTCTTC
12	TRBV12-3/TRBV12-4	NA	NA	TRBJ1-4	CASSPSRGKLFF	TGTGCCAGCAGCCCCTCCCGGGGAAAACTGTTTTTT
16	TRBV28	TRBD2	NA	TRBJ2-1	CASRSPAGTSYNEQFF	TGTGCCAGCAGAAGCCCAGCGGGGACCTCCTACAATGAGCAGTTCTTC
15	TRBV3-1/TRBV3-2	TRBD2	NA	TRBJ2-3	CASSQAGGLSDTQYF	TGTGCCAGCAGCCAAGCGGGGGGGCTGTCAGATACGCAGTATTTT
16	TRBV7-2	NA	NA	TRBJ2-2	CASSSQGAGNTGELFF	TGTGCCAGCAGCTCCCAAGGGGCGGGAAACACCGGGGAGCTGTTTTTT
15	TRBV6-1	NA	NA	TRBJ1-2	CASSEEGGRMGGYTF	TGTGCCAGCAGTGAAGAAGGTGGCAGAATGGGCGGCTACACCTTC
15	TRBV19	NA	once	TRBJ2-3	CASSRRERGTDTQYF	TGTGCCAGTAGTCGGAGGGAGCGGGGCACAGATACGCAGTATTTT
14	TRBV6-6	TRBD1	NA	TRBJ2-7	CASSPGTASYEQYF	TGTGCCAGCAGCCCAGGGACAGCCTCCTACGAGCAGTACTTC
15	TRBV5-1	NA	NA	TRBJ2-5	CASSLVGSTQETQYF	TGCGCCAGCAGCTTGGTGGGCAGCACACAAGAGACCCAGTACTTC
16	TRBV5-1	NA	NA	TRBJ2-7	CASSPASSVSSYEQYF	TGCGCCAGCAGCCCGGCCTCTAGCGTCAGCTCCTACGAGCAGTACTTC
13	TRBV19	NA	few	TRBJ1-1	CATQKERNTEAFF	TGTGCCACCCAAAAAGAGAGGAACACTGAAGCTTTCTTT
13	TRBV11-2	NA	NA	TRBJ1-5	CASSAGTNQPQHF	TGTGCCAGCAGCGCAGGGACAAATCAGCCCCAGCATTTT
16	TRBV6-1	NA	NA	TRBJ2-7	CASSESGNRGTYEQYF	TGTGCCAGCAGTGAGTCTGGCAACCGAGGGACCTACGAGCAGTACTTC
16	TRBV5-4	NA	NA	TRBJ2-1	CASSLDTATSFYEQFF	TGTGCCAGCAGCTTGGATACCGCGACTAGTTTCTATGAGCAGTTCTTC
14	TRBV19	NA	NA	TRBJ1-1	CASSFRGLNTEAFF	TGTGCCAGTAGTTTCAGGGGCCTCAACACTGAAGCTTTCTTT
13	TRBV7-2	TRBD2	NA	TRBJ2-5	CASTTAGGETQYF	TGTGCCAGCACGACGGCGGGAGGGGAGACCCAGTACTTC
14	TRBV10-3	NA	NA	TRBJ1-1	CAIKLGQGSTEAFF	TGTGCCATCAAATTAGGGCAGGGAAGCACTGAAGCTTTCTTT
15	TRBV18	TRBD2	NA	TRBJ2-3	CASSPSGGRSDTQYF	TGTGCCAGCTCACCCTCAGGCGGGAGGTCCGATACGCAGTATTTT
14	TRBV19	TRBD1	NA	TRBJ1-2	CASSPTGTNYGYTF	TGTGCCAGTAGTCCGACAGGGACTAACTATGGCTACACCTTC
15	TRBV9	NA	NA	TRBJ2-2	CASSVVAEDTGELFF	TGTGCCAGCAGCGTAGTGGCGGAAGACACCGGGGAGCTGTTTTTT
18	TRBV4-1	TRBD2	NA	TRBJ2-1	CASSQDLSGGAIYNEQFF	TGCGCCAGCAGCCAAGATCTTAGCGGGGGGGCCATATACAATGAGCAGTTCTTC
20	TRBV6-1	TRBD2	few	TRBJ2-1	CASSVIGTSGSVFSYNEQFF	TGTGCCAGCAGTGTTATAGGGACTAGCGGGAGTGTTTTCTCCTACAATGAGCAGTTCTTC
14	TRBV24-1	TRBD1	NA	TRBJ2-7	CATSAGTGYYEQYF	TGTGCCACCAGCGCCGGGACAGGCTACTACGAGCAGTACTTC
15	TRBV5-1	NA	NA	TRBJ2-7	CASSSGQAGSYEQYF	TGCGCCAGCAGCTCTGGACAGGCGGGAAGCTACGAGCAGTACTTC
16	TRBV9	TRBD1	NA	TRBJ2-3	CASSYLGTGGIDTQYF	TGTGCCAGCAGCTACTTAGGGACAGGGGGTATAGATACGCAGTATTTT
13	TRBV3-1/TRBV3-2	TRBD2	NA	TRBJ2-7	CASSGLAGVEQYF	TGTGCCAGCAGCGGACTAGCGGGAGTCGAGCAGTACTTC
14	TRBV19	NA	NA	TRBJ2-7	CASSAGPLGYEQYF	TGTGCCAGTAGTGCGGGACCCCTAGGCTACGAGCAGTACTTC
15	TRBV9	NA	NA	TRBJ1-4	CASSTQGLFGEKLFF	TGTGCCAGCAGCACCCAGGGGTTATTTGGTGAAAAACTGTTTTTT
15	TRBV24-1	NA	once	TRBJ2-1	CATSDLAVGYNEQFF	TGTGCCACCAGTGATTTGGCGGTCGGATACAATGAGCAGTTCTTC
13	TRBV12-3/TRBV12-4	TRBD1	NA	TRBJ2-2	CASSDRDVGELFF	TGTGCCAGCAGCGACAGGGATGTCGGGGAGCTGTTTTTT
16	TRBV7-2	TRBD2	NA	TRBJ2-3	CASSPLSGLGTDTQYF	TGTGCCAGCAGCCCGCTTAGCGGGTTGGGCACAGATACGCAGTATTTT
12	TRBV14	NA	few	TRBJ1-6	CASSQGGSPLHF	TGTGCCAGCAGCCAGGGGGGTTCACCCCTCCACTTT
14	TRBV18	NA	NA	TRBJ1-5	CASSLRDSNQPQHF	TGTGCCAGCTCCCTCCGGGACTCGAATCAGCCCCAGCATTTT
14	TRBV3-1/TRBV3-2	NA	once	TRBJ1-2	CASSLDTSNYGYTF	TGTGCCAGCAGTCTGGACACCTCTAACTATGGCTACACCTTC
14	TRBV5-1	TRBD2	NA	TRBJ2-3	CASGAGGFTDTQYF	TGCGCCAGCGGGGCGGGAGGGTTCACAGATACGCAGTATTTT
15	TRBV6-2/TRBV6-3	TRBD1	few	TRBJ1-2	CASSPLSGQRYGYTF	TGTGCCAGCAGTCCCTTGTCGGGACAGAGATACGGCTACACCTTC
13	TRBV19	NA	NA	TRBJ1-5	CASSPSPDKAQHF	TGTGCCAGTAGTCCCTCACCCGACAAAGCCCAGCATTTT
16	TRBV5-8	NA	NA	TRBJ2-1	CASSSVSYNSYNEQFF	TGTGCCAGCAGCTCCGTGTCTTACAACTCCTACAATGAGCAGTTCTTC
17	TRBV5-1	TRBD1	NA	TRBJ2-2	CASSPTRDRVGTGELFF	TGCGCCAGCAGCCCTACCCGGGACAGGGTCGGCACCGGGGAGCTGTTTTTT
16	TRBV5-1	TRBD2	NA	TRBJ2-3	CASSLRLAGVEDTQYF	TGCGCCAGCAGCCTTCGACTAGCGGGGGTGGAGGATACGCAGTATTTT
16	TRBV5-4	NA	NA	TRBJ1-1	CASSLNRGIVWTEAFF	TGTGCCAGCAGCTTAAATAGGGGGATTGTTTGGACTGAAGCTTTCTTT